This T cell receptor beta chain was sequenced for a study of vaccination and CD4 T cells after COVID-19. Whole-study context: Post-diagnosis, post-COVID samples were collected after a median around 97 days, ranging 35 to 161.

The study sequenced cultured CD4+ T cell DNA using the Oncomine TCR Beta short-read assay. TCRdb called the PCR reads again in MiXCR, with one record for every CDR3 protein. The sample holds just over 15,000 distinct CDR3 sequences, roughly 49% seen once. Treatment defined: roughly 10-day PBMC culture with coronavirus spike peptide pools or control peptides (ViraFEST assay). To note about this clonotype: Its matching antigen is unknown.

The sample here was CD4+ T cells from blood, cultured in vitro, taken before SARS-CoV-2 vaccination. This receptor was taken from a human donor who had recovered from COVID-19.

CDR3 amino acids: CASSSDRGTHQPQHF. The CDR3 nucleotides are TGTGCCAGCAGCTCCGACAGGGGAACCCATCAGCCCCAGCATTTT. The rearrangement uses TRBV7-2 and TRBJ1-5, with 8 bases that match TRBD1. There are 15 residues in the CDR3. From germline, CDR1 is SGHTA and CDR2 FQGNSA. The ends lost 4 bases at V and 5 bases at J; junction bases unmatched: 7.